What follows describes a single TCR beta chain. This clone came up once. Its antigen is currently not known. Base qualities are not at hand, and no much larger clone is one base apart. This specimen belongs to a study of CD8+ T cells in alopecia areata (dated by TCRdb to 2017 to 2018). Regarding the research as a whole: Treated patients were enrolled in an open-label pilot trial of oral tofacitinib at 5 to 10 mg twice daily for moderate-to-severe alopecia areata. Tofacitinib was administered for 6 to 18 months, and 6 months of follow-up off drug were then conducted to assess delayed response and recurrence. For the treated patients, the SALT score, which quantifies what percentage of scalp surface area is affected, served as the measure of disease severity. The study used high-throughput TCRbeta sequencing to examine T cell clonal expansion in alopecia areata, in both the C3H/HeJ mouse model and human patients. On the human side, TCRbeta sequencing was run on scalp tissue and on sorted CD4+ and CD8+ peripheral blood T cells from healthy controls and from alopecia areata patients with either patchy or totalis/universalis disease. Tofacitinib-treated patients had biopsies at baseline and at 4 and 24 weeks of treatment, with a later scalp biopsy in several patients. Clonality in the scalp was compared among normal scalp (n=4), patchy alopecia areata scalp (n=8), and alopecia totalis/universalis scalp (n=8). The RNA source kit depended on sample type: the PAXgene miRNA kit for fixed scalp, the miRNeasy kit for PBMCs, and the RNeasy kit for mouse skin. immunoSEQ multiplex PCR using 35 Vbeta forward primers and 13 Jbeta reverse primers was used to amplify TCRbeta CDR3 regions.

Overall study results and their limits: TCR sequences shared between patients were less clear than in mice, possibly partly because of HLA diversity in the patient population. Many expanded lesional clones were found to persist in scalp and blood during tofacitinib treatment, and relapse after treatment cessation may be partly explained by this persistence. With tofacitinib, both scalp clonality and the number of expanded CD8+ clones among the top 100 scalp clones went down significantly. Because the treated cohort was small and had just a single nonresponder, larger studies are needed to establish links between baseline CD8+ expansion and response. Higher clonality and more expanded CD8+ clones were observed in lesional scalp than in normal scalp, particularly in alopecia totalis/universalis, a finding suggestive of antigenic drive. Scalp TCR repertoire analysis is complicated because resident alphabeta T cells in normal human skin are also sequenced, whereas mouse skin is dominated by gammadelta T cells.

Per the publication, the treatment or condition label means: oral pan-JAK inhibitor, 5-10 mg twice daily. Lesional scalp punch biopsies and peripheral blood were collected from alopecia areata patients. PBMCs were isolated by density centrifugation and stained for CD3, CD4 and CD8, and CD4+ and CD8+ T cells were sorted on a FACSAria. V is cut by 0 bases and J by 10 bases, and the space between the germline ends is 5 bases. The CDR3 holds 11 amino acids from the cysteine to the phenylalanine. Only CDR3 DNA is held: 33 bases, read in frame from base 1. CDR1 SGHRS and CDR2 YFSETQ were looked up in the germline V gene. The library was generated by the immunoSEQ multiplex PCR assay. To provide template for TCR sequencing, every sample had RNA extracted and reverse transcribed into cDNA. SuperScript III was used for first-strand cDNA synthesis, primed with a 2:1 mix of oligo-dT and random hexamers. A synthetic immune receptor repertoire was used to measure amplification bias, and any remaining bias was corrected computationally. The source study handled its data this way. After raw reads were preprocessed to remove errors, the CDR3 was defined following IMGT conventions as running from the conserved cysteine to phenylalanine. Clonality was calculated as 1 minus Shannon entropy normalized by log2 of the number of productive unique TCRs. Whether each scalp clone was CD4 or CD8 was inferred by checking scalp TCRbeta sequences against the CD4 and CD8 repertoires from sorted blood. Drawn from immuneACCESS, this table holds only the in-frame rearrangements with V and J called that TCRdb kept. Clones are partly lost; checked studies trace under half to an unresolved V gene and leave the rest unexplained. The V and J calls and clone size come from that table; D and trimming were worked out from the DNA. This sample has about 250,000 clones in its table, and about 62% of those were observed once. The ten largest clones take up roughly 0.88% of the sample.

The chain is encoded by TRBV5-1 joined to TRBJ2-1, with the D gene not confidently named. The receptor comes from a human donor with alopecia areata. The sequencing used CD4+ T cells sorted from blood, collected around week 54, from a patient treated with tofacitinib. CDR3 loop: CASSLVSEQFF. The DNA sequence is as follows: TGCGCCAGCAGCTTGGTCAGCGAGCAGTTCTTC.